This T cell receptor beta chain was found in a study of cytomegalovirus exposure and HLA in healthy donors. Whole-study findings and limits: Rare sequences made up most TCRs, while some public TCRs were found in many donors. First-cohort TCR clusters tended to co-occur in the 130 or so validation repertoires, a later analysis found. There were 150 to 200 TCR beta chains listed as cytomegalovirus-associated.

The data were produced by immunoSEQ multiplex PCR, yet TCRdb's version contains in-frame clones alone and is incomplete. The sample yields about 140,000 clones, just under 85% seen once. As concerns this clone: Its target is unknown.

The CDR3 spans 14 residues. Trimming cost V 4 bases and J 5 bases; bases outside gene matches: 7. Germline V gene sequence: CDR1 MNHNS, CDR2 SASEGT. This TCR derives from a man younger than 40 in good health and CMV-seropositive. Sequenced sample: PBMCs. The gene calls are TRBV6-1 and TRBJ1-2; 7 bases match TRBD1. CDR3 sequence (DNA): TGTGCCAGCAGTGGGACAGGAGCGAGGTATGGCTACACCTTC. Translation: CASSGTGARYGYTF.